This TCR beta chain was retrieved from a study of T cell responses to AZD1222 COVID-19 vaccine. Study outcomes and limitations: Among the donors, most were white British and more were female, and clonal diversity was possibly underestimated. The study reported that nearly half of spike-specific TCRs target unmutated variant regions.

Regarding this clone: Its antigen is still unknown.

The protocol was immunoSEQ multiplex PCR, while the TCRdb copy is restricted to in-frame clones and leaves out a portion. This table has 65,000 to 100,000 clones, about nine tenths appearing once. V lost 6 bases to trimming and J lost 3 bases; unmatched junction nucleotides: 3. The germline V gene has CDR1 WSHSY and CDR2 SAAADI. This CDR3 has 13 residues. This receptor was obtained from an adult who received the AZD1222 COVID-19 vaccine. The sample here was peripheral blood, taken 28 days after the second AZD1222 dose. This rearrangement joins TRBV10-2 to TRBJ2-3, with TRBD1 matching 7 bases. CDR3: CASSPRGTDTQYF. The CDR3 bases are TGCGCCAGCAGCCCCAGGGGGACAGATACGCAGTATTTT.